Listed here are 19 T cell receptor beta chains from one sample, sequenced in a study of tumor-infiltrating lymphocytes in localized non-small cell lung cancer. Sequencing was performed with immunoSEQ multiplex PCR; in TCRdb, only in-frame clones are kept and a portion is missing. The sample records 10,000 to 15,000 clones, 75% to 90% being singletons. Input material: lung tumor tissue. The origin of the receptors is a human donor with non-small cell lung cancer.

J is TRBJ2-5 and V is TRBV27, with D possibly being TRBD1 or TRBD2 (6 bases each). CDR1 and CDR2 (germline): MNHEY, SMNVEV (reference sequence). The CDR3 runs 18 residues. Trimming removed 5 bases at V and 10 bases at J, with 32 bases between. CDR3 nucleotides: TGTGCCAGCAGTAGGGAAACCCGGAGGGGGATTTCTCGGGACCGCCAGTACTTC. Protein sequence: CASSRETRRGISRDRQYF.

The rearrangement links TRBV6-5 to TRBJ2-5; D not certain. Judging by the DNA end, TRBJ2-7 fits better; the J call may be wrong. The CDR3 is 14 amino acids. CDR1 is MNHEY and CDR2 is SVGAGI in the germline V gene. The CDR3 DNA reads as TGTGCCACCAAGGGCCCGTTTACTTCCCACGAGCAGTACTTC. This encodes CATKGPFTSHEQYF.

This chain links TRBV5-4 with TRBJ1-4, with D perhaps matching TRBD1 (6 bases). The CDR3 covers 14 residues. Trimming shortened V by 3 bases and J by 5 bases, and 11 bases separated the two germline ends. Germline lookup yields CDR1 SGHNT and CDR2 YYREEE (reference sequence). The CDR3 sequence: CASSYGTQNEKLFF. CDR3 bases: TGTGCCAGCAGCTACGGGACACAGAATGAAAAACTGTTTTTT.

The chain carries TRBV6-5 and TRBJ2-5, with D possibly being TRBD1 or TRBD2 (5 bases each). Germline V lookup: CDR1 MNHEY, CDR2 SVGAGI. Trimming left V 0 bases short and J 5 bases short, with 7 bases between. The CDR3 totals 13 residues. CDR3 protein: CASSYSWGETQYF. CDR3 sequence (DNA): TGTGCCAGCAGTTACTCGTGGGGGGAGACCCAGTACTTC.

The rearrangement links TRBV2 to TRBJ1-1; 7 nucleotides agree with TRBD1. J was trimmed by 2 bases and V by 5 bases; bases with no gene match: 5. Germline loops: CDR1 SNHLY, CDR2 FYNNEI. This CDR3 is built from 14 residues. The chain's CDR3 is CASSFRDRNTEAFF. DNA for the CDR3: TGTGCCAGCAGTTTCCGGGACAGAAACACTGAAGCTTTCTTT.

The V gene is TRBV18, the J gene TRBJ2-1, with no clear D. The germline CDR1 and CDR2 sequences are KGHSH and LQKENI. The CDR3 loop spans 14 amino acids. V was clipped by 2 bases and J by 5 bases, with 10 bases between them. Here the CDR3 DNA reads TGTGCCAGCTCACCATCACTCACAGACAATGAGCAGTTCTTC. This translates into CASSPSLTDNEQFF. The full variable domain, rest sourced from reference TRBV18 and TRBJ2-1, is NAGVMQNPRHLVRRRGQEARLRCSPMKGHSHVYWYRQLPEEGLKFMVYLQKENIIDESGMPKERFSAEFPKEGPSILRIQQVVRGDSAAYFCASSPSLTDNEQFFGPGTRLTVL.

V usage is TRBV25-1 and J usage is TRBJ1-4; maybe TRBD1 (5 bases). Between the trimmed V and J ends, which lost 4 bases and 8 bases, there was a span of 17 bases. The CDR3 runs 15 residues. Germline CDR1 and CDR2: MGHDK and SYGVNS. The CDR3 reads CASSGQTGLGEKLFF. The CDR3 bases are TGTGCCAGCAGTGGGCAGACGGGACTAGGGGAAAAACTGTTTTTT.

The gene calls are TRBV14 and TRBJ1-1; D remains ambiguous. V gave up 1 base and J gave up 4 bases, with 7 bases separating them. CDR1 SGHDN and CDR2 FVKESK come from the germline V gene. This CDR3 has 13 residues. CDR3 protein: CASSQGGRTEAFF. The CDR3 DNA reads TGTGCCAGCAGCCAAGGAGGGCGCACTGAAGCTTTCTTT.

The CDR3 nucleotides are TGTGCCAGCTCACCACGGTCACAGATCCGATATGGCTACACCTTC. It translates to CASSPRSQIRYGYTF. This chain connects TRBV18 to TRBJ1-2; D not certain. The CDR3 contains 15 residues. V shed 1 base and J shed 5 bases, with 14 bases lying between them. Germline V gene sequence: CDR1 KGHSH, CDR2 LQKENI.

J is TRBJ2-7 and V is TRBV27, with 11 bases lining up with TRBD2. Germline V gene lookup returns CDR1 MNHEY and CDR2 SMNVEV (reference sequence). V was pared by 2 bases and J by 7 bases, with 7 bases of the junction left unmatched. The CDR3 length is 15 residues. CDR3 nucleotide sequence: TGTGCCAGCAGTTTAGGGACTAGCGGTGTTGGTGAGCAGTACTTC. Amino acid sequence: CASSLGTSGVGEQYF.

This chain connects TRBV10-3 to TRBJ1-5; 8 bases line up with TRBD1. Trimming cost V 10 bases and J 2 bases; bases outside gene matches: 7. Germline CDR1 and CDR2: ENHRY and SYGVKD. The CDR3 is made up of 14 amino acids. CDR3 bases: TGTGCCACCTATTCAGGGGGCGGCAATCAGCCCCAGCATTTT. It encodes CATYSGGGNQPQHF.

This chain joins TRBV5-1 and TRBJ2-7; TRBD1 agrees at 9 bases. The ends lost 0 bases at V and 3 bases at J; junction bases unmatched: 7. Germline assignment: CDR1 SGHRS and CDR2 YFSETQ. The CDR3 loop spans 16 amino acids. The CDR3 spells CASSLAGGTGFYEQYF. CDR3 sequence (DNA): TGCGCCAGCAGCTTGGCCGGCGGGACAGGGTTCTACGAGCAGTACTTC.

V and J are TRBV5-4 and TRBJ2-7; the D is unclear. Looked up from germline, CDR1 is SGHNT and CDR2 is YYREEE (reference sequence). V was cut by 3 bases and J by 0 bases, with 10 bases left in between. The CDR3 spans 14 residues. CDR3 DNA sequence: TGTGCCAGCAGCTCCGGGTTCAGCTCCTACGAGCAGTACTTC. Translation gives CASSSGFSSYEQYF.

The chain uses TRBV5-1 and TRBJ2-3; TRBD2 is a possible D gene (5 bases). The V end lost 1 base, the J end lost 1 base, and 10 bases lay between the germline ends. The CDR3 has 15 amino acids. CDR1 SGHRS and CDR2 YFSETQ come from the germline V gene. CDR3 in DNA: TGCGCCAGCAGCTTGAATGACGGGGGCACAGATACGCAGTATTTT. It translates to CASSLNDGGTDTQYF.

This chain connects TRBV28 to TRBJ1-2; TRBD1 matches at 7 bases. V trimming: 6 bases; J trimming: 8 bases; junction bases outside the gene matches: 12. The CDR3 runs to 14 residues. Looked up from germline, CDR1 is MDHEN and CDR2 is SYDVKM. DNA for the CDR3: TGTGCCAGCAGGGAGGACAGGACCTTTTGGGGCTACACCTTC. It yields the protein CASREDRTFWGYTF.

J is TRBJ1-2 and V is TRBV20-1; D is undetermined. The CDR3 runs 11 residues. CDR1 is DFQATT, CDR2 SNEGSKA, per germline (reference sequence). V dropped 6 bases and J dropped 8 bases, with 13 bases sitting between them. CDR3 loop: CSALDSEGYTF. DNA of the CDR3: TGCAGTGCCCTAGATTCGGAGGGCTACACCTTC.

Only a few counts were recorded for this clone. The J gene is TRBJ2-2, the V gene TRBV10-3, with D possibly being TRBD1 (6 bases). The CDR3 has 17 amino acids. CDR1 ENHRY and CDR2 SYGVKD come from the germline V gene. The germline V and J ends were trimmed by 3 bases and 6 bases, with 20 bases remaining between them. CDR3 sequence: CAISESVLGGDAGELFF. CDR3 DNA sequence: TGTGCCATCAGTGAATCAGTCCTAGGGGGAGACGCCGGGGAGCTGTTTTTT.

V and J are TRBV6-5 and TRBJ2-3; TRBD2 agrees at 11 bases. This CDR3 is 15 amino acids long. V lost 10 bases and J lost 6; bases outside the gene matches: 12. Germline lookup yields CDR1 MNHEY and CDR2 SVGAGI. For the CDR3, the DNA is TGTGCCACCAGGGGTAGCGGGGGGGTTCAGGATACGCAGTATTTT. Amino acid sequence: CATRGSGGVQDTQYF.

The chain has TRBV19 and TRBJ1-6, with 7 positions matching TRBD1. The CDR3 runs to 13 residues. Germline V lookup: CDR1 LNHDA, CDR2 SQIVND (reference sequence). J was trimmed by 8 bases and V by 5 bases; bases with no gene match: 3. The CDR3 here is CASSLGQYSPLHF. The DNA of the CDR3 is TGTGCCAGTAGTCTGGGACAGTATTCACCCCTCCACTTT.